This TCR beta chain was found in a study of shared T cell receptors in the human thymus. Here immunoSEQ multiplex PCR was the method, and the copy in TCRdb shows in-frame clones only, minus some. Altogether approximately 580,000 clones are present, around 78% being singletons, with the ten largest covering about 0.014%. CDR3 size: 17 residues. The germline V gene has CDR1 SGHDN and CDR2 FVKESK. V shed 0 bases and J shed 1 base, with 14 bases lying between them. This clone was seen a handful of times. The data were also submitted as part of a second study, on human thymus T cells. Per that paper: Corrective surgery for congenital heart defects was being performed on the healthy Finnish infants who were the donors. The thymus tissue came from resections taken during corrective heart surgery.

The chain employs TRBV14 and TRBJ2-3; perhaps TRBD1 as D (6 bases). The sequence was collected from a boy under three years old with a congenital heart defect. The sequencing sample was made of thymocytes. The DNA for the CDR3 is TGTGCCAGCAGCCAAGATCGGTCGAAGGGGGGCACAGATACGCAGTATTTT. The encoded protein is CASSQDRSKGGTDTQYF. The full variable domain, its missing parts supplied by reference TRBV14 and TRBJ2-3, is EAGVTQFPSHSVIEKGQTVTLRCDPISGHDNLYWYRRVMGKEIKFLLHFVKESKQDESGMPNNRFLAERTGGTYSTLKVQPAELEDSGVYFCASSQDRSKGGTDTQYFGPGTRLTVL.